This is a list of T cell receptor beta chains from one sample in a study of T cells in Graves' hyperthyroidism and ophthalmopathy. One entry per CDR3 protein results from TCRdb running MiXCR on the multiplex PCR reads. The sample shows about 560,000 distinct CDR3 sequences, roughly a sixth of them seen only once. The material sequenced was blood. These TCRs come from a woman aged 18-29 years with Graves' hyperthyroidism. CDR3s leave out the opening cysteine and the closing phenylalanine or tryptophan.

CDR3 protein	V gene
ASSQGEVQGMYGYT	TRBV4-1
ASSLGWGDTEAF	TRBV5-5
ASRMTGSGEAF	TRBV10-1
AWSVGGGTQPQH	TRBV30
ASSYRLADNEQF	TRBV6-6
ASASIGASREQY	TRBV28
ASRERGRPYNEQF	TRBV19
SASDNYGYT	TRBV20-1
ASSDGVSSTDTQY	TRBV6-1
ASSEFTTYGYT	TRBV2
ASSSVQGDEQF	TRBV11-2
ASTLRAGKTQY	TRBV7-9
ASSPLKGQLYEQY	TRBV12-3/TRBV12-4
ASSAQGNTEAF	TRBV12-3/TRBV12-4
AWSVLQGKLAGANVLT	TRBV30
ASSRPGPIYPHEQY	TRBV28
ASSYGTGSSYEQY	TRBV6-2/TRBV6-3
ARGALGHNEQF	TRBV27
ASSESGAKNIQY	TRBV6-1
ATGSDPWADTQY	TRBV15
ASSLPGNLRYEQY	TRBV28
SAREGTGSQPLH	TRBV20-1
ASSGLGGSNEKLF	TRBV5-5
SALGRPGGYGYT	TRBV20-1
ASSPRSVPGPDTQY	TRBV11-2
ASSLRTAGYEQY	TRBV5-1
ASSAIAGGTWELF	TRBV11-2
ASSTSPGLAGVPGELF	TRBV12-3/TRBV12-4
SVVRRGETQY	TRBV29-1
ASSEGRGGETQY	TRBV2
AIKADGHETQY	TRBV10-3
AISPGKRPQH	TRBV7-9
SATSPETGVNSPLH	TRBV20-1
SVVGATSTDTQY	TRBV29-1
ASSSKEGPLTDIQY	TRBV5-1